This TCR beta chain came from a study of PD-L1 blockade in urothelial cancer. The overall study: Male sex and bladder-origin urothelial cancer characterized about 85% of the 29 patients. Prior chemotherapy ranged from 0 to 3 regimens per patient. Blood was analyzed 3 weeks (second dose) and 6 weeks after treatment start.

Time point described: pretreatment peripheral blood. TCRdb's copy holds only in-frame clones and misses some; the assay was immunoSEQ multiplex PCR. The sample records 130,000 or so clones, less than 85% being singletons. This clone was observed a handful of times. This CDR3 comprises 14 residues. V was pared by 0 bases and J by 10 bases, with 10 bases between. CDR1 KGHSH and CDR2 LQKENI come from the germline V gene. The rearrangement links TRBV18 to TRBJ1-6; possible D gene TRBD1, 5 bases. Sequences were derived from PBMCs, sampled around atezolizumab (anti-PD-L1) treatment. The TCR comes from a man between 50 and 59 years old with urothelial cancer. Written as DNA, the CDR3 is TGTGCCAGCTCACCACCAGGACAAATCTCACCCCTCCACTTT. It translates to CASSPPGQISPLHF.